This entry concerns a single T cell receptor beta chain. The target antigen is unknown. This sample was taken from a study of T cell responses to AZD1222 COVID-19 vaccine. In the study overall: Analysis merged second doses at about 4 or about 12 weeks. Study observations and caveats: Seropositive at baseline were only a handful of AZD1222 recipients. The repertoires were collected only after the peak T cell response.

Profiling relied on immunoSEQ multiplex PCR, and the TCRdb table lists in-frame clones only, not all of them. Among about 170,000 clones listed, 90% to 95% were seen once. Per germline, CDR1 MNHEY and CDR2 SMNVEV (reference sequence). The CDR3 sequence is 14 residues long. V lost 2 bases to trimming and J lost 10 bases, with 12 bases between them. This specimen was peripheral blood, taken on day 0 of AZD1222 vaccination. The clonotype was recovered from an adult in good health. This chain links TRBV27 with TRBJ1-6; D unclear. The CDR3 here is CASSLPSSGSPLHF. The CDR3 nucleotides are TGTGCCAGCAGTTTACCGTCGTCGGGCTCACCCCTCCACTTT.